One sample yielded the 10 T cell receptor beta chains listed below, sequenced in a study of CD8+ T cells in alopecia areata. Reverse transcribed after extraction, RNA yielded cDNA as the sequencing template. Measured with immunoSEQ multiplex PCR; TCRdb has only the in-frame clones, and not every one. The sample records about 150,000 clones, over 80% being singletons. This material consisted of CD8+ T cells sorted from blood, taken at week 0. Receptors originate from a human donor with alopecia areata.

The gene calls are TRBV19 and TRBJ1-1; the D gene is possibly TRBD1 (6 bases). The germline V and J ends were trimmed by 5 bases and 1 base, with 11 bases remaining between them. There are 14 residues in the CDR3. Germline V gene lookup returns CDR1 LNHDA and CDR2 SQIVND (reference sequence). The CDR3 sequence: CASSPQTGNTEAFF. Written as DNA, the CDR3 is TGTGCCAGTAGTCCCCAGACAGGGAACACTGAAGCTTTCTTT.

This clone was seen just once. The chain couples TRBV29-1 to TRBJ2-1; tentative D call: TRBD2 (6 bases). V gave up 0 bases and J gave up 2 bases, with 11 bases separating them. The CDR3 loop spans 15 amino acids. Germline V CDR1 and CDR2: SQVTM, ANQGSEA. The CDR3 coding sequence is TGCAGCGTTGAAGATCGGGGGAGAACCTACAATGAGCAGTTCTTC. It yields the protein CSVEDRGRTYNEQFF.

The chain joins TRBV15 to TRBJ1-1; D is uncertain. This CDR3 comprises 13 residues. Germline values: CDR1 LNHNV, CDR2 YYDKDF (reference sequence). V dropped 4 bases and J dropped 1 base, with 7 bases sitting between them. DNA for the CDR3: TGTGCCACCAGCACCGTTAGGAACACTGAAGCTTTCTTT. Amino acids: CATSTVRNTEAFF.

A word on this clone: The identical CDR3 is also encoded by other nucleotide sequences in the sample. The chain uses TRBV4-1 and TRBJ2-7; D assignment may be TRBD1 or TRBD2 (5 bases each). V lost 1 base and J 3 bases, leaving 7 bases between the germline ends. The CDR3 covers 13 residues. From germline, CDR1 is MGHRA and CDR2 YSYEKL. The CDR3 loop reads CASSQGGNYEQYF. The CDR3 DNA follows: TGCGCCAGCAGCCAAGGGGGGAACTACGAGCAGTACTTC.

The chain employs TRBV10-2 and TRBJ2-7; D gene uncertain. The V and J ends lost 0 bases and 6 bases respectively, with 3 bases between them. Per the germline V gene, CDR1 is WSHSY and CDR2 is SAAADI. CDR3 length equals 11 residues. This chain's CDR3 is CASSESVEQYF. In DNA, the CDR3 is TGCGCCAGCAGTGAGTCGGTCGAGCAGTACTTC.

This chain joins TRBV2 and TRBJ1-4, with D perhaps matching TRBD1 (5 bases). Trimming stripped 6 bases from V and 12 bases from J, with 14 bases between. This CDR3 has 12 amino acids. Per germline, CDR1 SNHLY and CDR2 FYNNEI. The CDR3 bases are TGTGCCAGCAGGGACAATTTCAAAGAACTGTTTTTT. Encoded protein: CASRDNFKELFF.

The chain has TRBV5-1 and TRBJ2-1; 7 nucleotides line up with TRBD1. Germline-derived CDR1 and CDR2 are SGHRS and YFSETQ. The CDR3 extends over 14 amino acids. The trim removed 1 base at V and 3 bases at J, leaving 1 base unmatched. The CDR3 DNA reads TGCGCCAGCAGCTTGCCAGGGGGCTACAATGAGCAGTTCTTC. Encoded protein: CASSLPGGYNEQFF.

In DNA, the CDR3 is TGTGCCAGCCGAACCGAGTCAGGGACACGGGGGAACACTGAAGCTTTCTTT. Its protein product is CASRTESGTRGNTEAFF. V is TRBV7-9 and J is TRBJ1-1; perhaps TRBD1 as D (6 bases). The germline CDR1 and CDR2 sequences are SEHNR and FQNEAQ (reference sequence). Deletions cut 8 bases from V and 1 base from J, with 23 bases between. CDR3 length: 17 residues.

The chain uses TRBV9 and TRBJ2-3; weak D call: TRBD2 (5 bases). Trimming removed 0 bases at V and 3 bases at J, with 11 bases between. This CDR3 spans 15 amino acids. Germline V CDR1 and CDR2: SGDLS, YYNGEE. The chain's CDR3 is CASSVGIGETDTQYF. The CDR3 bases are TGTGCCAGCAGCGTAGGAATTGGGGAGACAGATACGCAGTATTTT.

The CDR3 here is CAWSPLRPSYEQYF. The CDR3 DNA reads TGTGCCTGGAGTCCTTTACGGCCGTCGTACGAGCAGTACTTC. The rearrangement uses TRBV30 and TRBJ2-5; no reliable D call. The DNA end favors TRBJ2-7, so the J call may be wrong. Germline lookup yields CDR1 GTSNPN and CDR2 SVGIG (reference sequence). The CDR3 contains 14 residues.